This record concerns one T cell receptor beta chain sequence. The antigen this receptor binds is unknown. No base qualities exist here, and no much larger clone lies one base off it. The germline V gene specifies LGHNT as CDR1 and FRNRAP as CDR2. The CDR3 spans 12 residues, from the cysteine through the phenylalanine. The kept DNA is CDR3 alone, 36 bases in frame from the first base. V is shortened by 5 bases, J by 2 bases, and the region joining them spans 5 bases. The data were taken from a study of T cell responses to AZD1222 COVID-19 vaccine (dated by TCRdb to about 2021). Study-wide context: AZD1222 recipients with second doses at about 4 weeks or about 12 weeks were pooled, because spike-specific TCR depth and breadth did not differ between schedules. TCR sequencing was performed for more than 230 trial participants, of whom around 200 were given two doses of AZD1222 and around 25 were given two doses of MenACWY control vaccine. Trial participants were enrolled by age into subgroups of 18-55, 56-69 and 70-plus years, and around 150, 29 and 61 TCR-sequenced participants, respectively, were included in these subgroups. Summary of the overall study and its limitations: The whole spike protein was spanned by vaccine-associated CD4 TCRs, and dominant responses were seen in regions 160-218 and 743-854. Nearly half of unique spike-specific TCRs reportedly recognized epitopes outside regions mutated in the B.1.351 and B.1.1.7 variants. Conclusions about previously exposed vaccinees are limited, since just a handful of AZD1222 recipients were seropositive for SARS-CoV-2 at baseline. Most participants were white British and females outnumbered males, and the authors suggested that clonal diversity may have been underestimated. In the small 56-69-year group, the increase in depth fell short of significance, most likely because of low power. Because no day 14 peak-response samples were available, repertoires were characterized only after the peak T cell response. After two AZD1222 doses, both the breadth and the depth of spike-specific TCRs were significantly higher than at day 0 and than in MenACWY recipients.

The time point label for this specimen denotes: baseline before first vaccination. Samples from vaccinated people were obtained from the UK trials COV001 and COV002, which included a single-blind randomized controlled phase 2/3 trial of AZD1222 (ChAdOx1 nCoV-19) in healthy adults. Trial participant PBMC samples were collected at day 0 and day 28 after the second dose for TCRbeta chain sequencing. The CDR3 regions of human TCRbeta chains were subjected to immunosequencing. The authors processed their data as follows. TCRs in the repertoires were matched against a reference library of SARS-CoV-2-specific TCRs that had been generated with the MIRA antigen-specificity platform. Breadth was defined as the fraction of unique TCRs that were SARS-CoV-2-associated, and depth was defined as the fraction of total T cells that were SARS-CoV-2-associated. Each spike-specific TCR was assigned to its reactive spike region and to a CD4 or CD8 class using the MIRA data. Log10-transformed breadth and depth values were compared by one-way ANOVA with Sidak's multiple comparisons tests. TCRdb's version of the immuneACCESS table is confined to in-frame rearrangements and falls short of the full clone set. An unresolved V gene accounts for under half of the shortfall where checked; the remainder is of unknown origin. Clonal size and the V and J genes are those of that table, whereas D and trimming came from the DNA. A total of about 140,000 clones appear in this sample, approximately 90% of them only once. The ten largest account for around 3% of the sample.

This chain is built from TRBV12-5 and TRBJ2-3; no D gene call is confident. The receptor's source is an adult in good health. Here the sequenced sample was peripheral blood, taken on day 0 of AZD1222 vaccination. The DNA is as follows: TGTGCTAGTGGTATGGACACAGATACGCAGTATTTT. Translated, this is CASGMDTDTQYF.